The 5 T cell receptor beta chains presented below share a single source sample, sequenced in a study of T cells in Graves' hyperthyroidism and ophthalmopathy (dated by TCRdb to the late 2010s). Libraries were made using multiplex PCR. Sequenced on an Illumina HiSeq 2000. The TCR beta CDR3 regions were amplified from the RNA transcripts. The TCR CDR3 was subjected to a first round of RT-PCR using the HTBI primer set and the Qiagen OneStep RT-PCR kit. TCRdb trimmed public reads at Q25 via fastp, called clones via MiXCR and kept in-frame beta chains. When rows share a CDR3 protein, they turn into one entry using the most common DNA and genes. The sample table shows about 840,000 distinct CDR3 sequences, and 38% are seen once. The ten largest clones represent roughly 8.3% of the sample. Sequenced material: blood. The receptors shown here come from a man aged 18 to 30 with Graves' hyperthyroidism.

The V and J genes are TRBV12-3 or TRBV12-4 and TRBJ1-4; tentative D call: TRBD1 (5 bases). Trimming stripped 7 bases from V and 7 bases from J, with 13 bases between. The CDR3 length is 13 residues. The CDR3 region is CASTPVGVEKLFF. In nucleotides, the CDR3 is TGTGCCAGCACCCCCGTGGGGGTTGAAAAACTGTTTTTT.

Remarks on this clonotype: One end of the junction is discordant with germline, which a read error may explain. The chain employs TRBV7-3 and TRBJ2-2; tentatively, D is TRBD2 (5 bases). This CDR3 spans 15 amino acids. CDR1 and CDR2 (germline): SGHTA, FQGTGA. The CDR3 here is CASSHEGGPPGELFF. CDR3 nucleotide sequence: TGCGCCAGCAGCCATGAGGGTGGGCCGCCCGGGGAGCTGTTTTTT. Full variable domain (remainder filled in from reference TRBV7-3 and TRBJ2-2): GAGVSQTPSNKVTEKGKYVELRCDPISGHTALYWYRQSLGQGPEFLIYFQGTGAADDSGLPNDRFFAVRPEGSVSTLKIQRTERGDSAVYLCASSHEGGPPGELFFGEGSRLTVL.

V and J are TRBV7-9 and TRBJ1-1; 7 bases fit TRBD1. V was pared by 3 bases and J by 5 bases, with 15 bases of the junction left unmatched. The CDR3 consists of 17 residues. Germline assignment: CDR1 SEHNR and CDR2 FQNEAQ (reference sequence). The CDR3 protein is CASSLGVGVQGRTEAFF. DNA of the CDR3: TGTGCCAGCAGCTTGGGTGTTGGTGTACAGGGGAGGACTGAAGCTTTCTTT.

V usage is TRBV10-3 and J usage is TRBJ1-2; D possibly corresponds to TRBD1 (6 bases). CDR3 length: 12 amino acids. Germline loops: CDR1 ENHRY, CDR2 SYGVKD. The V and J ends lost 6 bases and 8 bases respectively, with 13 bases between them. CDR3 loop: CAIREQGRGYTF. CDR3 DNA: TGTGCCATCAGGGAACAGGGTAGAGGCTACACCTTC.

This clonotype was seen many times. This chain connects TRBV7-9 to TRBJ1-1, with TRBD1 as a possible D gene (6 bases). Trimming pared 3 bases from V and 1 base from J, leaving 12 bases between. Germline V gene lookup returns CDR1 SEHNR and CDR2 FQNEAQ (reference sequence). CDR3 length equals 15 residues. In nucleotides, the CDR3 is TGTGCCAGCAGCTTTACAGGGTCGAGGAACACTGAAGCTTTCTTT. Residues: CASSFTGSRNTEAFF.